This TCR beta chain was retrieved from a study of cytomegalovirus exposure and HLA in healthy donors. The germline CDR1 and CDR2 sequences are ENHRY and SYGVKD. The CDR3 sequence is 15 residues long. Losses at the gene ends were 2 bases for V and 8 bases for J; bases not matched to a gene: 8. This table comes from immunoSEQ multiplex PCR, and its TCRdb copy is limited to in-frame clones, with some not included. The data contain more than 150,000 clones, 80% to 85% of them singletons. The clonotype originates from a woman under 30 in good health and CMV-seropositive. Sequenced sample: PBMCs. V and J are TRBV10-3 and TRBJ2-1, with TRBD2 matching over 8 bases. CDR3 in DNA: TGTGCCATCAGTGAGGGAAGCGGGGGCGGGGATGAGCAGTTCTTC. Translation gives CAISEGSGGGDEQFF.